This TCR beta chain emerged from a study of OX40 agonist ivuxolimab in advanced cancers. Profiled with immunoSEQ multiplex PCR; TCRdb holds only in-frame clones, not every one. The data contain fewer than 65,000 clones, about 85% of them singletons. The CDR3 has 15 amino acids. Germline V gene data show CDR1 as MNHEY and CDR2 as SVGAGI. The V gene lost 10 bases and the J gene lost 0 bases, with 15 bases spanning the gap. The clonotype was recovered from an adult with an advanced solid tumor such as melanoma, head and neck, liver or kidney cancer. The V and J genes are TRBV6-5 and TRBJ2-2, with D possibly matching TRBD1 (5 bases). The material was CD4+ or CD8+ T cells sorted from blood, obtained in a trial of the OX40 agonist ivuxolimab. This CDR3 reads CATRLAGSNTGELFF. CDR3 coding DNA: TGTGCCACCCGCCTGGCAGGGTCGAACACCGGGGAGCTGTTTTTT.